Listed below are T cell receptor beta chains from one sample, sequenced in a study of T cell responses to AZD1222 COVID-19 vaccine. Only in-frame clones appear in the TCRdb table, and some are missing; sequencing was by immunoSEQ multiplex PCR. The sample includes roughly 270,000 clones, approximately 94% seen only once; the top ten take approximately 0.52%. The starting material was peripheral blood, obtained 28 days after the second AZD1222 dose. The receptor source for this set is an adult who received the AZD1222 COVID-19 vaccine. CDR3s include the opening cysteine and the closing phenylalanine or tryptophan. D genes are given only for firm matches. Clone size is given for some rows only: seen once, a few or many times, or a class if the clone is expanded.

abundance,v_gene,d_gene,j_gene,CDR3nt,CDR3aa
.,TRBV11-2,.,TRBJ2-2,TGTGCCAGCAGCTCTACTACACCCCCCGGGGAGCTGTTTTTT,CASSSTTPPGELFF
.,TRBV19,TRBD1,TRBJ1-5,TGTGCCAGTAGCCCGGGACAGGGCAATCAGCCCCAGCATTTT,CASSPGQGNQPQHF
once,TRBV5-4,.,TRBJ2-2,TGTGCCAGCAGCTCGAGGGTTGGCGGGGAGCTGTTTTTT,CASSSRVGGELFF
once,TRBV7-2,.,TRBJ1-3,TGTGCCACCTCCCGTAGCTCTGGAAACACCATATATTTT,CATSRSSGNTIYF
.,TRBV27,TRBD2,TRBJ2-1,TGTGCCAGCAGTTTAAGGACTAGCGGGAGTCTACGGCAGTTCTTC,CASSLRTSGSLRQFF
.,TRBV28,TRBD2,TRBJ2-1,TGTGCCAGCAGCTCAAGCGGGGGGGTTTACAATGAGCAGTTCTTC,CASSSSGGVYNEQFF
.,TRBV19,.,TRBJ2-7,TGTGCCAGTAGTATAGGGCAGGGTGGCGAGCAGTACTTC,CASSIGQGGEQYF
.,TRBV21-1,.,TRBJ1-4,TGTGCCAGCAGCAAAGTTCGGTTATTGGGTGAAAAACTGTTTTTT,CASSKVRLLGEKLFF
.,TRBV7-2,.,TRBJ2-2,TGTGCCAGCAGCTTGACTCGGGGCAACACCGGGGAGCTGTTTTTT,CASSLTRGNTGELFF
.,TRBV5-1,.,TRBJ1-3,TGCGCCAGCAGCCCTCTAGCGGGGATAGGAAACACCATATATTTT,CASSPLAGIGNTIYF
few,TRBV4-1,.,TRBJ1-4,TGCGCCAGCAGCCAAAGACCGGCAGAAAAACTGTTTTTT,CASSQRPAEKLFF
.,TRBV28,TRBD1,TRBJ1-6,TGTGCCAGCAGCCCAGGCAGGGGGCGCGGTTCACCCCTCCACTTT,CASSPGRGRGSPLHF
.,TRBV20-1,TRBD2,TRBJ2-3,TGCAGTGCTAGTCCCCTTCTAGCGGGGGGTAGCACAGATACGCAGTATTTT,CSASPLLAGGSTDTQYF
.,TRBV3-1/TRBV3-2,.,TRBJ2-1,TGTGCCAGCAGCCAAGAACCGCACCGTTTCCCTTACAATGAGCAGTTCTTC,CASSQEPHRFPYNEQFF
.,TRBV9,.,TRBJ1-3,TGTGCCAGCAGCGTAGGGGATAGTTCCCACTCTGGAAACACCATATATTTT,CASSVGDSSHSGNTIYF
.,TRBV27,TRBD1,TRBJ2-1,TGTGCCAGCAGTCACCTTGACAGGGGGTACTACAATGAGCAGTTCTTC,CASSHLDRGYYNEQFF
.,TRBV7-9,.,TRBJ1-5,TGTGCCAGCAGCTTAGGGGATGAAGGGATAGTGCCCCAGCATTTT,CASSLGDEGIVPQHF
.,TRBV6-5,TRBD2,TRBJ2-7,TGTGCCAGCACCCCATCGGGACTAGTCCACGAGCAGTACTTC,CASTPSGLVHEQYF
.,TRBV7-9,.,TRBJ2-2,TGTGCCAGCAGCTGGACCACCGGGGAGCTGTTTTTT,CASSWTTGELFF
once,TRBV5-1,TRBD1,TRBJ2-7,TGCGCCAGCAGCTTACAGGGGGCCTCCTACGAGCAGTACTTC,CASSLQGASYEQYF
.,TRBV5-6,TRBD2,TRBJ2-7,TGTGCCAGCAGCTTTAGCGGGAGCCTTACCTACGAGCAGTACTTC,CASSFSGSLTYEQYF
.,TRBV18,TRBD1,TRBJ2-7,TGTGCCAGCTCTCGGGACAGCTACGAGCAGTACTTC,CASSRDSYEQYF
few,TRBV3-1/TRBV3-2,.,TRBJ2-7,TGTGCCAGCAGTATCTCGGCCCTGGGGGAGCAGTACTTC,CASSISALGEQYF
.,TRBV28,.,TRBJ2-3,TGTGCCAGCAGGAAGAGCACAGATACGCAGTATTTT,CASRKSTDTQYF
.,TRBV6-5,.,TRBJ2-5,TGTGCCTGCTCAGGGTCGGGGGCGGAGACCCAGTACTTC,CACSGSGAETQYF
.,TRBV7-2,.,TRBJ2-7,TGTGCCAGCAGCTTAGAGGAGGGCTACGAGCAGTACTTC,CASSLEEGYEQYF
.,TRBV7-6,.,TRBJ2-7,TGTGCCAGCAGCTTAGCTACGGCACAGGCGGTAGGAGAGCAGTACTTC,CASSLATAQAVGEQYF
.,TRBV28,.,TRBJ2-2,TGTGCCAGCAGTTTAACGTGGGTCCGGGAGCTGTTTTTT,CASSLTWVRELFF
.,TRBV2,.,TRBJ1-2,TGTGCCAGCAGTGAAAGGGCAGGCCCTAACTATGGCTACACCTTC,CASSERAGPNYGYTF
.,TRBV5-1,TRBD1,TRBJ2-6,TGCGCCAGCAGCCCGACAGGGGCCGGCTCTGGGGCCAACGTCCTGACTTTC,CASSPTGAGSGANVLTF
once,TRBV7-3,.,TRBJ2-5,TGTGCCAGCAGCACCGGGGGCCAAGAGACCCAGTACTTC,CASSTGGQETQYF
.,TRBV29-1,TRBD1,TRBJ2-7,TGCAGCGTCCGTGGCCGGGACAGGGGGTACGAGCAGTACTTC,CSVRGRDRGYEQYF
.,TRBV5-4,TRBD1,TRBJ1-4,TGTGCCAGCAGCCGACAGGGCGGGGAACTGTTTTTT,CASSRQGGELFF